These T cell receptor beta chains were read from a single sample in a study of a mutant IDH1 vaccine in newly diagnosed glioma. The method was immunoSEQ multiplex PCR; TCRdb's version includes in-frame clones alone and lacks a portion of them. The sample carries roughly 51,000 clones, 70% to 90% recorded once. No antigen has been assigned to these receptors. Source: PBMCs, taken from a glioma patient whose treatment included an IDH1 peptide vaccine. The receptors stem from a man aged 25 to 40 with glioma. Each CDR3 is given with its conserved first and last residue. A D gene is named only where the DNA matches it firmly. Some rows mark clone size as missing; the rest say once, few, many or name a class of expanded clone.

TRBJ1-5 | TRBV19 | few | . | TGTGCCAGTACCCTAGACGGAACCCATAGCAATCAGCCCCAGCATTTT | CASTLDGTHSNQPQHF
TRBJ1-2 | TRBV6-5 | . | TRBD1 | TGTGCCAGCAGTTACTATGGACAGGGGAAGACGGCGGGCTACACCTTC | CASSYYGQGKTAGYTF
TRBJ1-1 | TRBV5-1 | few | . | TGCGCCAGCAGCCCCTTGGAAATAAGGAGGACTGAAGCTTTCTTT | CASSPLEIRRTEAFF
TRBJ1-5 | TRBV18 | once | TRBD1 | TGTGCCAGCTCACCACTCAAATCTAGGACAGGGGGTGGTCAGCCCCAGCATTTT | CASSPLKSRTGGGQPQHF
TRBJ2-2 | TRBV2 | . | . | TGTGCCACCGACCAGACCCTATTGCAGACCGGGGAGCTGTTTTTT | CATDQTLLQTGELFF
TRBJ2-7 | TRBV6-5 | . | . | TGTGCCAGCAGCCGCGGGGACGAGCAGTACTTC | CASSRGDEQYF
TRBJ2-2 | TRBV29-1 | . | . | TGCAGCGTGGTGGGACACAAGAACACCGGGGAGCTGTTTTTT | CSVVGHKNTGELFF
TRBJ2-7 | TRBV30 | . | . | TGTGCCTGGAGTTTGGGAACTAGCTTCTACGAGCAGTACTTC | CAWSLGTSFYEQYF
TRBJ2-6 | TRBV19 | . | . | TGTGCCAGTAGTACCCCTCCAGGGTTCGCTGGGGCCAACGTCCTGACTTTC | CASSTPPGFAGANVLTF
TRBJ1-1 | TRBV28 | . | . | TGTGCCAGCAGCCGTCTCGGGCAGCTCACTGAAGCTTTCTTT | CASSRLGQLTEAFF
TRBJ1-5 | TRBV2 | . | TRBD1 | TGTGCCAGCAGCCAGACAGGGTGGAGCAATCAGCCCCAGCATTTT | CASSQTGWSNQPQHF
TRBJ2-1 | TRBV6-1 | . | . | TGTGCCAGCAGTGGGACAGTTTACAATGAGCAGTTCTTC | CASSGTVYNEQFF
TRBJ2-2 | TRBV7-6 | once | . | TGTGCCAGCAGCTTAACAGGAAAGGACACCGGGGAGCTGTTTTTT | CASSLTGKDTGELFF
TRBJ1-6 | TRBV27 | . | . | TGTGCCAGCAGCCCCCGGAGTGGGGGCGCGAAGAATTCACCCCTCCACTTT | CASSPRSGGAKNSPLHF
TRBJ2-7 | TRBV2 | . | . | TGTGCCAGCAGTGAGGCGGGCGTTTCCTACGAGCAGTACTTC | CASSEAGVSYEQYF
TRBJ2-7 | TRBV4-1 | . | TRBD1 | TGCGCCAGCAGCCAAGCTCCCGGGACAGTACCCTACGAGCAGTACTTC | CASSQAPGTVPYEQYF
TRBJ1-2 | TRBV27 | . | TRBD1 | TGTGCCAGCAGTGAGTCAGGGGGATATGGTGGCTACACCTTC | CASSESGGYGGYTF
TRBJ1-6 | TRBV5-1 | . | . | TGCGCCAGCAGCTTGAGGTCGGACAATTCACCCCTCCACTTT | CASSLRSDNSPLHF
TRBJ1-1 | TRBV2 | . | . | TGTGCCAGCAGTGTTGGGACAAGCACTGAAGCTTTCTTT | CASSVGTSTEAFF
TRBJ1-1 | TRBV6-1 | . | . | TGTGCCAGCAGTGTCAGGGTAGTGAACACTGAAGCTTTCTTT | CASSVRVVNTEAFF
TRBJ2-7 | TRBV14 | . | TRBD2 | TGTGCCAGCAGCCAGGGAGGGTACGAGCAGTACTTC | CASSQGGYEQYF
TRBJ1-6 | TRBV7-8 | . | . | TGTGCCAGCAGCCCCGTATACGTTCCCCTCCACTTT | CASSPVYVPLHF
TRBJ2-1 | TRBV19 | . | TRBD1 | TGTGCCAGTAGTAACCGGGACAGCCGAATCAATGAGCAGTTCTTC | CASSNRDSRINEQFF
TRBJ2-3 | TRBV6-4 | few | TRBD2 | TGTGCCAGCAGTAGCGGACTAGCGGGGGGCCCAGATACGCAGTATTTT | CASSSGLAGGPDTQYF
TRBJ1-1 | TRBV7-9 | few | . | TGTGCCAGCAGCCCGATCACAGGGTATCCGGACACTGAAGCTTTCTTT | CASSPITGYPDTEAFF
TRBJ2-6 | TRBV4-1 | . | . | TGCGCCAGCAGCCAAGTGATGACAGCCGGGGCCAACGTCCTGACTTTC | CASSQVMTAGANVLTF
TRBJ2-2 | TRBV7-6 | . | . | TGTGCCAGCAGCTCCTATTGGGGTACCGGGGAGCTGTTTTTT | CASSSYWGTGELFF
TRBJ2-2 | TRBV18 | . | . | TGTGCCAGCTCACCTCCGGCGGTCGGGGAGCTGTTTTTT | CASSPPAVGELFF
TRBJ1-6 | TRBV10-2 | . | . | TGCGCCAGCAGCACCAGGTCCACTAATTCACCCCTCCACTTT | CASSTRSTNSPLHF
TRBJ2-2 | TRBV6-5 | . | . | TGTGCCAGCAGTCTTCAGGGTGGCGACACCGGGGAGCTGTTTTTT | CASSLQGGDTGELFF
TRBJ1-4 | TRBV28 | . | TRBD1 | TGTGCCAGCAGTTCTACCGGGACAGGGGGTGAAAAACTGTTTTTT | CASSSTGTGGEKLFF
TRBJ1-5 | TRBV12-5 | . | . | TGTGCTAGTGGTTTGGGACAGGGCAATCAGCCCCAGCATTTT | CASGLGQGNQPQHF
TRBJ1-4 | TRBV15 | . | . | TGTGCCACCAGCAGGTGGTTAAATGAAAAACTGTTTTTT | CATSRWLNEKLFF
TRBJ2-5 | TRBV6-6 | . | TRBD1 | TGTGCCAGCAGTTACCTGGGACAGCAAGAGACCCAGTACTTC | CASSYLGQQETQYF
TRBJ2-7 | TRBV6-5 | . | TRBD1 | TGTGCCAGCAGGGAGGACAGGGGGCTTAACGAGCAGTACTTC | CASREDRGLNEQYF
TRBJ1-2 | TRBV7-2 | . | . | TGTGCCAGCAGCGCCCGGGGCAGGGGCGAGGGGGACTATGGCTACACCTTC | CASSARGRGEGDYGYTF
TRBJ1-2 | TRBV18 | . | . | TGTGCCAGCTCACCATTACAGGCCGCGGACTATGGCTACACCTTC | CASSPLQAADYGYTF
TRBJ2-1 | TRBV6-1 | . | . | TGTGCCAGCAGCCACGGGACACTTTACAATGAGCAGTTCTTC | CASSHGTLYNEQFF
TRBJ2-3 | TRBV10-3 | . | TRBD1 | TGTGCCATCAGTCAGGGGGCAACAGATACGCAGTATTTT | CAISQGATDTQYF
TRBJ2-3 | TRBV7-9 | . | . | TGTGCCAGCAGCTCCCAGGGGGGTAGGACAGATACGCAGTATTTT | CASSSQGGRTDTQYF
TRBJ1-6 | TRBV6-4 | . | TRBD1 | TGTGCCAGCAGCTTGGACAGGGAAAATTCACCCCTCCACTTT | CASSLDRENSPLHF
TRBJ1-1 | TRBV13 | . | TRBD1 | TGTGCCAGCAGCCTAGGGGGCGCGCCTTACACTGAAGCTTTCTTT | CASSLGGAPYTEAFF
TRBJ2-1 | TRBV28 | . | . | TGTGCCAGCAGTTTCAGGGTCGGCGATGAGCAGTTCTTC | CASSFRVGDEQFF
TRBJ2-1 | TRBV5-8 | . | . | TGTGCCAGCAGCCAGACATGGAGGAGTGAGCAGTTCTTC | CASSQTWRSEQFF
TRBJ1-2 | TRBV7-9 | . | . | TGTGCCAGCCTCGCGACCCCTTTCTCGCTGGGTCCTGGCTACACCTTC | CASLATPFSLGPGYTF
TRBJ1-2 | TRBV19 | . | TRBD1 | TGTGCCAGTAGTGTCAACAGGGGGCGAGGATATGGCTACACCTTC | CASSVNRGRGYGYTF
TRBJ2-7 | TRBV2 | . | . | TGTGCCAGCAGTGACGGCCAAGACTACGAGCAGTACTTC | CASSDGQDYEQYF
TRBJ2-7 | TRBV6-1 | . | TRBD1 | TGTGCCAGCAGCGTGGAGGGACAGGTCTCCTACGAGCAGTACTTC | CASSVEGQVSYEQYF
TRBJ1-3 | TRBV6-5 | . | . | TGTGCCAGCAGTTACGGGGGCTCTGGAAACACCATATATTTT | CASSYGGSGNTIYF
TRBJ2-7 | TRBV7-8 | . | TRBD1 | TGTGCCAGCAGCCCTAAACCCACAGGGGGCCCCTACGAGCAGTACTTC | CASSPKPTGGPYEQYF
TRBJ1-1 | TRBV12-5 | few | . | TGTGCTAGTGCGGGAAACACTGAAGCTTTCTTT | CASAGNTEAFF
TRBJ2-1 | TRBV6-5 | . | TRBD2 | TGTGCCAGCAGTTTATCCGGGACTAGCGGTTACAATGAGCAGTTCTTC | CASSLSGTSGYNEQFF
TRBJ1-1 | TRBV11-3 | . | . | TGTGCCAGCAGCCGAGGACCTAACACTGAAGCTTTCTTT | CASSRGPNTEAFF
TRBJ1-1 | TRBV6-5 | once | . | TGTGCCAGCAGGGGGGCAGGGAGGCCTGAAGCTTTCTTT | CASRGAGRPEAFF
TRBJ1-5 | TRBV19 | . | TRBD1 | TGTGCCAGTAGTCACCGACAGGGGACACCCTTTTCAAGCAATCAGCCCCAGCATTTT | CASSHRQGTPFSSNQPQHF
TRBJ1-6 | TRBV13 | . | . | TGTGCCAGCAGCTTAGTTGCGGAAAATAATTCACCCCTCCACTTT | CASSLVAENNSPLHF
TRBJ2-7 | TRBV10-3 | few | . | TGTGCCATCAGTGAGTCTACAGGGAGCTACGAGCAGTACTTC | CAISESTGSYEQYF
TRBJ1-3 | TRBV29-1 | . | TRBD1 | TGCAGCGTGCAGGGGGGTTTCTCTGGAAACACCATATATTTT | CSVQGGFSGNTIYF
TRBJ1-2 | TRBV28 | . | . | TGTGCCAGCTTTTTTAAAGGCGGAACCTATGGCTACACCTTC | CASFFKGGTYGYTF